This TCR beta chain was retrieved from a study of blood T cell repertoires in COVID-19. For this clone: Other DNA sequences in the sample encode the same CDR3.

The CDR3 runs to 14 residues. Between the trimmed V and J ends, which lost 0 bases and 0 bases, there was a span of 5 bases. CDR1 SGHDT and CDR2 YYEEEE come from the germline V gene. TCRdb's copy holds only in-frame clones and misses some; the assay was immunoSEQ multiplex PCR. In the table there are about 260,000 clones, roughly 80% of which are singletons. This TCR was recovered from a man in his fifties or sixties with acute or convalescent COVID-19. The specimen was peripheral blood. The chain uses TRBV5-6 and TRBJ2-3; D remains unclear. The CDR3 loop is CASSLGGSTDTQYF. For the CDR3, the DNA is TGTGCCAGCAGCTTGGGAGGCAGCACAGATACGCAGTATTTT.